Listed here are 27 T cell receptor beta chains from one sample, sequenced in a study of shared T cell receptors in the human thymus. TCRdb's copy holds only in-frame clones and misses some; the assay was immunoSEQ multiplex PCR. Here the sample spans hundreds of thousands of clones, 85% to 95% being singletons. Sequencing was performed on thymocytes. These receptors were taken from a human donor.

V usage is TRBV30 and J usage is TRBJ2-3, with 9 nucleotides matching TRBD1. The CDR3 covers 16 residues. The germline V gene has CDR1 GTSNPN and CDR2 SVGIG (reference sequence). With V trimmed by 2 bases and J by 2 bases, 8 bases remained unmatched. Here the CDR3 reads CAWSFPRDRDTDTQYF. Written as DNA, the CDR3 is TGTGCCTGGAGTTTTCCCCGGGACAGGGACACAGATACGCAGTATTTT.

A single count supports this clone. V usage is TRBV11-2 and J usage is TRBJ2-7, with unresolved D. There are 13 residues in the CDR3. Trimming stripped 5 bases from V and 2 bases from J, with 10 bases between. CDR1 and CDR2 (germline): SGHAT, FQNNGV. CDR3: CASSPGLPYEQYF. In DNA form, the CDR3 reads TGTGCCAGCAGCCCGGGTCTCCCCTACGAGCAGTACTTC.

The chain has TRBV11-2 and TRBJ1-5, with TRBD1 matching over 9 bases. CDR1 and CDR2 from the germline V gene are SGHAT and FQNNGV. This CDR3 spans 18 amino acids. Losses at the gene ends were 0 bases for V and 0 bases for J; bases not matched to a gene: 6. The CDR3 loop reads CASSLDPGTGNSNQPQHF. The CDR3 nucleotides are TGTGCCAGCAGCTTAGATCCCGGGACAGGGAATAGCAATCAGCCCCAGCATTTT. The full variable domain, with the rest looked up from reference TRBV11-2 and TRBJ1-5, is EAGVAQSPRYKIIEKRQSVAFWCNPISGHATLYWYQQILGQGPKLLIQFQNNGVVDDSQLPKDRFSAERLKGVDSTLKIQPAKLEDSAVYLCASSLDPGTGNSNQPQHFGDGTRLSIL.

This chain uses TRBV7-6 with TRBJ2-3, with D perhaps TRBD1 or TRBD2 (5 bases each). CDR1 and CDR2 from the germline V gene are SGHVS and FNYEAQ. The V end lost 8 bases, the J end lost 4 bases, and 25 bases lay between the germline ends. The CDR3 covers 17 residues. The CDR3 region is CASPRAYGTRLPDTQYF. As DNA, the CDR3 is TGTGCCAGCCCACGAGCTTACGGGACCCGTCTTCCAGATACGCAGTATTTT.

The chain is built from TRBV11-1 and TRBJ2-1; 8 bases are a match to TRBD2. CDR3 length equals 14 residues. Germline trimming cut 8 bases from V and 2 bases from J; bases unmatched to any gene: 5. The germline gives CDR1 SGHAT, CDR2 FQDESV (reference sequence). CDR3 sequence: CASLSGSAYNEQFF. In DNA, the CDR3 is TGTGCCAGCTTGAGCGGGAGCGCCTACAATGAGCAGTTCTTC.

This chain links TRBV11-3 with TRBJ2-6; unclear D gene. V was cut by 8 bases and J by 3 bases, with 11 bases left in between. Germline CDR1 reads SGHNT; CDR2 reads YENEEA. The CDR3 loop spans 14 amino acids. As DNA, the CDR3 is TGTGCCAGCGCGCTGGGCAGTGGGGCCAACGTCCTGACTTTC. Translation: CASALGSGANVLTF.

The CDR3 DNA reads as TGTGCCAGCAGCCCGACAGGGTTCGGGGCCAACGTCCTGACTTTC. Protein sequence: CASSPTGFGANVLTF. This chain connects TRBV7-9 to TRBJ2-6, with TRBD1 matching over 7 bases. Germline loops: CDR1 SEHNR, CDR2 FQNEAQ (reference sequence). The CDR3 runs 15 residues. After removal of 5 bases from V and 4 bases from J, the junction contained 5 bases not matched to a gene.

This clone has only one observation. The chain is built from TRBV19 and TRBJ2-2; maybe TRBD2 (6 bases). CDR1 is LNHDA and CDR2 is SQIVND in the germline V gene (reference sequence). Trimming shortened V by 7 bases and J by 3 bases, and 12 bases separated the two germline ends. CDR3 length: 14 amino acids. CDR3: CASTPTSHTGELFF. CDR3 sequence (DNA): TGTGCCAGTACTCCAACTAGCCACACCGGGGAGCTGTTTTTT.

CDR3 in amino acids: CASSFRGSDTQYF. The CDR3 region has the DNA TGTGCCAGCAGCTTCAGGGGTTCAGATACGCAGTATTTT. V is TRBV5-6 and J is TRBJ2-3; weak D call: TRBD1 (6 bases). The CDR3 loop spans 13 amino acids. Germline assignment: CDR1 SGHDT and CDR2 YYEEEE. Trimming cost V 2 bases and J 4 bases, with 8 bases left between them.

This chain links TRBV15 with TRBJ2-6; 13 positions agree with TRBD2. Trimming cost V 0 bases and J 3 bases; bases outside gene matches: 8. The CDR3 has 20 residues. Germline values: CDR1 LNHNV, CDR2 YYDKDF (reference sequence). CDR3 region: CATSRDILAGGQFGANVLTF. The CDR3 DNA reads TGTGCCACCAGCAGAGATATACTAGCGGGAGGGCAATTTGGGGCCAACGTCCTGACTTTC.

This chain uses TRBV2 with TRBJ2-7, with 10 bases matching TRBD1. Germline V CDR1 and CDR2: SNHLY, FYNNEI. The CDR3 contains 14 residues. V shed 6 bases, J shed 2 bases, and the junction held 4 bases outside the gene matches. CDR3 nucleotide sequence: TGTGCCAGCAGCCCGGGACAGGGGACCTACGAGCAGTACTTC. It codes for CASSPGQGTYEQYF.

The CDR3 DNA follows: TGTGCCTGGAGTGTACGCCGGGCGGTCCCGTTCCATATCTATGGCTACACCTTC. It is translated as CAWSVRRAVPFHIYGYTF. The rearrangement joins TRBV30 to TRBJ1-2; D ambiguous. CDR3 length: 18 amino acids. Trimming took off 0 bases at V and 4 bases at J, with 24 bases between the two ends. Germline V gene data show CDR1 as GTSNPN and CDR2 as SVGIG (reference sequence).

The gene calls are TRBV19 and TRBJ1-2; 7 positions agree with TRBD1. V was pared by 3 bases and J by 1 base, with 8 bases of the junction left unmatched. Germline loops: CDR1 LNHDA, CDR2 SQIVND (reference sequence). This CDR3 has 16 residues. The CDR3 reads CASSIRGTALNYGYTF. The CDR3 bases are TGTGCCAGTAGTATTAGGGGGACAGCACTTAACTATGGCTACACCTTC.

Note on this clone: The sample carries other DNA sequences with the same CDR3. Here the CDR3 reads CASSLSGTSGYEQYF. CDR3 coding DNA: TGTGCCAGCAGTTTATCTGGGACTAGCGGGTACGAGCAGTACTTC. The chain recombines TRBV27 with TRBJ2-7, with 12 bases aligning to TRBD2. CDR3 length: 15 residues. Germline trimming cut 0 bases from V and 4 bases from J; bases unmatched to any gene: 1. Per the germline V gene, CDR1 is MNHEY and CDR2 is SMNVEV (reference sequence).

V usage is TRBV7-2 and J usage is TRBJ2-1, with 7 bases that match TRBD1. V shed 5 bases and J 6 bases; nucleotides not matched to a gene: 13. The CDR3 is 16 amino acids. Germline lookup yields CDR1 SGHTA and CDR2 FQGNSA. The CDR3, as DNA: TGTGCCAGCAGCCGAATCCGGGACAGACCCCCCAATGAGCAGTTCTTC. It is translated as CASSRIRDRPPNEQFF.

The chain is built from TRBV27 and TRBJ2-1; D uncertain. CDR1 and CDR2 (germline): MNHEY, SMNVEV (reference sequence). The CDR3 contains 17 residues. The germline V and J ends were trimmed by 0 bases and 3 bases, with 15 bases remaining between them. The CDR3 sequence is CASSLSKAGDNYNEQFF. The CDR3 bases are TGTGCCAGCAGTTTATCGAAAGCTGGGGATAACTACAATGAGCAGTTCTTC.

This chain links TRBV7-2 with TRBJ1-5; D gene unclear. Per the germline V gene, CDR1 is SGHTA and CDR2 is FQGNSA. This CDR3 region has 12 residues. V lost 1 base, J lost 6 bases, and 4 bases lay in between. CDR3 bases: TGTGCCAGCAGCTTAGACGGTCAGCCCCAGCATTTT. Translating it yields CASSLDGQPQHF.

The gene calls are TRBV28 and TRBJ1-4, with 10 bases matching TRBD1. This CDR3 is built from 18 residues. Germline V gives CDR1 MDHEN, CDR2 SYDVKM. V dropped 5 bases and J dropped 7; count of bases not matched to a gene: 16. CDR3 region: CASSPQTGGGRCTEKLFF. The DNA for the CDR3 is TGTGCCAGCAGTCCTCAGACAGGGGGCGGGCGATGTACTGAAAAACTGTTTTTT. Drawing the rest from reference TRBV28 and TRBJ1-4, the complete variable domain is DVKVTQSSRYLVKRTGEKVFLECVQDMDHENMFWYRQDPGLGLRLIYFSYDVKMKEKGDIPEGYSVSREKKERFSLILESASTNQTSMYLCASSPQTGGGRCTEKLFFGSGTQLSVL.

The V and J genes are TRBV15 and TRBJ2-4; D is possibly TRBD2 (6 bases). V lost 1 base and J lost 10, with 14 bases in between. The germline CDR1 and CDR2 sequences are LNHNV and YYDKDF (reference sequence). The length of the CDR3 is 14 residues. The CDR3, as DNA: TGTGCCACCAGCAGAGTTCCGCCCCGGGGGATTCAGTACTTC. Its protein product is CATSRVPPRGIQYF.

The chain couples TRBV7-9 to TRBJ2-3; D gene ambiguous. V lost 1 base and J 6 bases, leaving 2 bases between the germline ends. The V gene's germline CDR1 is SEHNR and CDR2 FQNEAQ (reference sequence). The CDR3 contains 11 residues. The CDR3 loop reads CASSLVDTQYF. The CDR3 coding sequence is TGTGCCAGCAGCTTAGTTGATACGCAGTATTTT. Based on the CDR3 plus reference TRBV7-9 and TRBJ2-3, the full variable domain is DTGVSQNPRHKITKRGQNVTFRCDPISEHNRLYWYRQTLGQGPEFLTYFQNEAQLEKSRLLSDRFSAERPKGSFSTLEIQRTEQGDSAMYLCASSLVDTQYFGPGTRLTVL.

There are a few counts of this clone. This chain's CDR3 is CASSPLTTGELFF. The CDR3 region has the DNA TGTGCCAGCAGCCCCTTGACTACCGGGGAGCTGTTTTTT. The J gene is TRBJ2-2, the V gene TRBV11-2; D unresolved. Germline V CDR1 and CDR2: SGHAT, FQNNGV. Trimming pared 5 bases from V and 5 bases from J, leaving 9 bases between. This CDR3 has 13 residues.

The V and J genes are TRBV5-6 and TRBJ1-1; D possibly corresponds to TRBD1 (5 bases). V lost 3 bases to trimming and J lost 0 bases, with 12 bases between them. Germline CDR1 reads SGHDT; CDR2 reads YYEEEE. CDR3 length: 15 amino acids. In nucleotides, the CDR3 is TGTGCCAGCAGCTCCCTACAGGATCTGAACACTGAAGCTTTCTTT. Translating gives CASSSLQDLNTEAFF. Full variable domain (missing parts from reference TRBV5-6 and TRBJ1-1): DAGVTQSPTHLIKTRGQQVTLRCSPKSGHDTVSWYQQALGQGPQFIFQYYEEEERQRGNFPDRFSGHQFPNYSSELNVNALLLGDSALYLCASSSLQDLNTEAFFGQGTRLTVV.

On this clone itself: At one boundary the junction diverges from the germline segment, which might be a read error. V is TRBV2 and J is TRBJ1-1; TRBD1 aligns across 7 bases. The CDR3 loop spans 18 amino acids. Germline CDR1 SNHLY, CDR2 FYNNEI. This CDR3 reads CASSEGRLMGTDGTEAFF. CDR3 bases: TGTGCCAGCAGCGAAGGACGCCTGATGGGGACAGACGGCACTGAAGCTTTCTTT. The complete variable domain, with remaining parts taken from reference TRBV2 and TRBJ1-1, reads EPEVTQTPSHQVTQMGQEVILRCVPISNHLYFYWYRQILGQKVEFLVSFYNNEISEKSEIFDDQFSVERPDGSNFTLKIRSTKLEDSAMYFCASSEGRLMGTDGTEAFFGQGTRLTVV.

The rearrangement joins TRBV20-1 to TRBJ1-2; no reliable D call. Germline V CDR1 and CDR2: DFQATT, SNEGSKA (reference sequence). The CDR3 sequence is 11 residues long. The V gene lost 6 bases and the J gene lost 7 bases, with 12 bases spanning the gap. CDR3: CSAGGLGGYTF. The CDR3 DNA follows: TGCAGTGCAGGAGGGTTGGGTGGCTACACCTTC.

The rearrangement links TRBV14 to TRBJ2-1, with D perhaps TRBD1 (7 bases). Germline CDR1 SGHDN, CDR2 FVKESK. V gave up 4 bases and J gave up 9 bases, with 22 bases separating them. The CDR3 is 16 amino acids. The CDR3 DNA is TGTGCCAGCAGCCGCAGGGGGGACAGCCGTGTTGGTGAGCAGTTCTTC. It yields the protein CASSRRGDSRVGEQFF.

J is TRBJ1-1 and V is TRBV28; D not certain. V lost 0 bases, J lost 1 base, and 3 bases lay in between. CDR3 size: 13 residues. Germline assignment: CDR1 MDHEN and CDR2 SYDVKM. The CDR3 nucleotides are TGTGCCAGCAGTTTATGGGGGAACACTGAAGCTTTCTTT. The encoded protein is CASSLWGNTEAFF.

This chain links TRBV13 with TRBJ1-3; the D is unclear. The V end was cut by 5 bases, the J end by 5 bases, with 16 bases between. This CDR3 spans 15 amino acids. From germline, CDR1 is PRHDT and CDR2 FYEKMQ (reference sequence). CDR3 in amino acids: CASSPRLVARNTIYF. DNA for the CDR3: TGTGCCAGCAGCCCCCGATTGGTCGCCCGAAACACCATATATTTT.